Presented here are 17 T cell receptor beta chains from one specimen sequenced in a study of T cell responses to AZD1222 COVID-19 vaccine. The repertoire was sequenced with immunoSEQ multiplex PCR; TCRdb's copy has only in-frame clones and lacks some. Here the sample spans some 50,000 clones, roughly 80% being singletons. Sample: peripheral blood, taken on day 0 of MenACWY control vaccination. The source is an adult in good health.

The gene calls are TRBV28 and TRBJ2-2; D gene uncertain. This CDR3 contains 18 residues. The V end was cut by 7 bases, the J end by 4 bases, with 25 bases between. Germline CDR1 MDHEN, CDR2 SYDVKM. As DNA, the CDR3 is TGTGCCAGCATTTCCCCCCCCCACCGGCCGGGTTTCACCGGGGAGCTGTTTTTT. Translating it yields CASISPPHRPGFTGELFF.

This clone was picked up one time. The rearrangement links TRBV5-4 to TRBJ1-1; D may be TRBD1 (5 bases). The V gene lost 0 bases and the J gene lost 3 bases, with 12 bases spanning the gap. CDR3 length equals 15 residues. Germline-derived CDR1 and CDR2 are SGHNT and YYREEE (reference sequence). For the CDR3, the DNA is TGTGCCAGCAGCTTGGACAGGACGGGGGACACTGAAGCTTTCTTT. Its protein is CASSLDRTGDTEAFF.

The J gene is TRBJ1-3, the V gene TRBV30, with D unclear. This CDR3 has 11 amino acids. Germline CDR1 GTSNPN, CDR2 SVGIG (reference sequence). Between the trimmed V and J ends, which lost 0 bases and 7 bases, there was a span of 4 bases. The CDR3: CAWSVLNTIYF. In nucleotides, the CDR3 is TGTGCCTGGAGTGTACTGAACACCATATATTTT.

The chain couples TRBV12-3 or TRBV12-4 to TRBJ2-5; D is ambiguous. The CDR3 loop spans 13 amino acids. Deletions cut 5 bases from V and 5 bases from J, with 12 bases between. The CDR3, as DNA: TGTGCCAGCAGTGCCCAGGAAGGGGAGACCCAGTACTTC. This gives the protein CASSAQEGETQYF.

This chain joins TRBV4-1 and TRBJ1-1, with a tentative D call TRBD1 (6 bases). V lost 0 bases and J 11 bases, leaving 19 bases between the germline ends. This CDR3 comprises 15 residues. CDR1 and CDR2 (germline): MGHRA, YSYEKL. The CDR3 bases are TGCGCCAGCAGCCAAGATAGTTGGGGGCCCCGATGGGCTTTCTTT. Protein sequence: CASSQDSWGPRWAFF.

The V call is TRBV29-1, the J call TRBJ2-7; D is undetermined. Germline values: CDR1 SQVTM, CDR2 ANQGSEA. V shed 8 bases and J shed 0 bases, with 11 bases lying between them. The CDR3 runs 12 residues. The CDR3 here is CSITSSSYEQYF. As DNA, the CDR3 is TGCAGCATCACTTCCAGCTCCTACGAGCAGTACTTC.

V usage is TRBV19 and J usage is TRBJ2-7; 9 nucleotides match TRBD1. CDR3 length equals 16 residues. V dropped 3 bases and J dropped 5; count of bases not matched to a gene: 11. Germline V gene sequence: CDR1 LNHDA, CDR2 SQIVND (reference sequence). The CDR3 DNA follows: TGTGCCAGTAGTATGAGCTCTGGACAGGGGAACCACGAGCAGTACTTC. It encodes CASSMSSGQGNHEQYF.

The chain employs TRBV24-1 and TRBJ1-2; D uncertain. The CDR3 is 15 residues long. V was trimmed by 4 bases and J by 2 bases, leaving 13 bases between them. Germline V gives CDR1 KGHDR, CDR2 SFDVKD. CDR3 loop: CATSDSPAENYGYTF. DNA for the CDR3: TGTGCCACCAGTGACTCCCCGGCAGAAAACTATGGCTACACCTTC.

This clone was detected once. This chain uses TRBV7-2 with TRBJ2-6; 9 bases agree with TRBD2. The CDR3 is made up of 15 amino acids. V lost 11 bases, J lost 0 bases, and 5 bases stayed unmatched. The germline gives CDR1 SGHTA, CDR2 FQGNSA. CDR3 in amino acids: CAGGGVPSGANVLTF. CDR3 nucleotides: TGTGCCGGCGGGGGGGTGCCCTCTGGGGCCAACGTCCTGACTTTC.

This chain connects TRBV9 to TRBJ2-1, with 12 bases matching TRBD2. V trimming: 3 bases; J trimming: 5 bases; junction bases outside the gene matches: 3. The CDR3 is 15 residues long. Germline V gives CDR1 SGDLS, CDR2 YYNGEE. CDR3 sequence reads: CASSATSGGNNEQFF. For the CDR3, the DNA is TGTGCCAGCAGCGCAACTAGCGGGGGGAACAATGAGCAGTTCTTC.

The CDR3 DNA reads as TGTGCCAGCAGCTTAAGAGGGGACTATAGCAATCAGCCCCAGCATTTT. Translation: CASSLRGDYSNQPQHF. The chain carries TRBV7-3 and TRBJ1-5; D possibly corresponds to TRBD1 (5 bases). This CDR3 is 16 amino acids long. CDR1 is SGHTA and CDR2 is FQGTGA in the germline V gene. Trimming shortened V by 1 base and J by 0 bases, and 10 bases separated the two germline ends.

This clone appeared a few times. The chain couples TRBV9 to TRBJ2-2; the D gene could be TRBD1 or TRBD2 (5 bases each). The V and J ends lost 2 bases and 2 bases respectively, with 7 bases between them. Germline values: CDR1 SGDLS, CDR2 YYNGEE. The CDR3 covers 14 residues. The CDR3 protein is CASSVGTNTGELFF. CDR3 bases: TGTGCCAGCAGCGTCGGGACCAACACCGGGGAGCTGTTTTTT.

The CDR3 DNA follows: TGTGCCAGCAGTTTAAACGGTCAGGCCCAAGAGACCCAGTACTTC. This codes for CASSLNGQAQETQYF. The chain has TRBV28 and TRBJ2-5; no clear D. CDR1 is MDHEN and CDR2 is SYDVKM in the germline V gene. This CDR3 contains 15 residues. V lost 2 bases to trimming and J lost 1 base, with 11 bases between them.

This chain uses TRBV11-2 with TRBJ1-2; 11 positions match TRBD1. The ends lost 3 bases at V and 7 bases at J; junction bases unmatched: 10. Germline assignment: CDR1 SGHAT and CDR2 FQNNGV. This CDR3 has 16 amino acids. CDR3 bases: TGTGCCAGCAGCTTGGGACAGGGGGAAGGAAGTGGTGGCTACACCTTC. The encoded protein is CASSLGQGEGSGGYTF.

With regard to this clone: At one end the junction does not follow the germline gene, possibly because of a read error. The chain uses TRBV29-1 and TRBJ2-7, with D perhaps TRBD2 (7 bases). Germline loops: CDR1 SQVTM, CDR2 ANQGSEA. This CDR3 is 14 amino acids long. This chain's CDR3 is CSVEGGANPGEQYF. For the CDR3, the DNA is TGCAGCGTGGAAGGGGGGGCTAACCCCGGGGAGCAGTACTTC.

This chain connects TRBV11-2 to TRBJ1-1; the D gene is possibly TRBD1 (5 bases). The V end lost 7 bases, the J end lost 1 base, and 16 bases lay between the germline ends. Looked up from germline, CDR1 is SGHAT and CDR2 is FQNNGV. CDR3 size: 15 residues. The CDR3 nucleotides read TGTGCCAGCACCCCTCCGGGACGTCGGAACACTGAAGCTTTCTTT. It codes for CASTPPGRRNTEAFF.

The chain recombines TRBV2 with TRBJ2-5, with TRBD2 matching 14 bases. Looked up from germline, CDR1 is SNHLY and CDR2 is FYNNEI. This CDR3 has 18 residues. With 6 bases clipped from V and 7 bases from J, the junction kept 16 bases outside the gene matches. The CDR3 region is CASRGSPGLAGVRRTQYF. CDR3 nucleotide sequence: TGTGCCAGCAGAGGCAGCCCGGGACTAGCGGGGGTCCGTCGGACCCAGTACTTC.